This T cell receptor beta chain was obtained from a study of cytomegalovirus exposure and HLA in healthy donors. Study-wide background: Roughly four fifths of 300 to 450 genotyped donors fell in the Caucasian-associated ancestry cluster.

V dropped 4 bases and J dropped 7 bases, with 17 bases sitting between them. CDR1 is SNHLY and CDR2 is FYNNEI in the germline V gene. The CDR3 is made up of 14 amino acids. 60 Vbeta and 13 Jbeta primers were used in PCR. Clones were sequenced by immunoSEQ multiplex PCR, and TCRdb holds only the in-frame ones, with some missing. The sample shows 200,000 or so clones, around 73% of them seen only once. The TCR was taken from a woman in her thirties in good health and CMV-seropositive. The chain uses TRBV2 and TRBJ2-7, with D perhaps matching TRBD1 (6 bases). Sequenced: PBMCs. The CDR3 loop reads CASSAGVWGSEQYF. As DNA, the CDR3 is TGTGCCAGCAGTGCAGGGGTTTGGGGATCAGAGCAGTACTTC.